This is a list of T cell receptor beta chains from one sample in a study of shared clonotypes between healthy human individuals. Method: immunoSEQ multiplex PCR; TCRdb's copy keeps in-frame clones and lacks some. The repertoire holds about a million clones, around 76% seen once, with approximately 1.3% in the top ten. The specimen sequenced was memory CD4+ T cells sorted from blood. These receptors came from a man younger than 30 in good health. Both conserved end residues are part of each CDR3. D genes are given only for firm matches. Clone size is stated in some rows and not others, as once, few, many or a class when expanded.

J gene,V gene,clone size,D gene,CDR3 protein,CDR3 DNA
TRBJ2-3,TRBV10-2,NA,TRBD2,CASSSATSGSTYF,TGCGCCAGCAGTTCCGCGACTAGCGGGAGCACGTATTTT
TRBJ1-4,TRBV10-3,NA,NA,CAIRKGGDEKLFF,TGTGCCATCAGGAAGGGTGGGGATGAAAAACTGTTTTTT
TRBJ2-7,TRBV18,NA,NA,CASSPIKGVTPEQYF,TGTGCCAGCTCACCAATAAAAGGGGTCACGCCCGAGCAGTACTTC
TRBJ2-7,TRBV9,NA,TRBD2,CASSVSAGGHYEQYF,TGTGCCAGCAGCGTATCGGCGGGAGGGCATTACGAGCAGTACTTC
TRBJ2-6,TRBV6-1,few,NA,CASIPTGPGANVLTF,TGTGCCAGCATTCCTACAGGGCCTGGGGCCAACGTCCTGACTTTC
TRBJ1-2,TRBV5-8,NA,NA,CASSSWRNRTGYGYTF,TGTGCCAGCAGCTCCTGGAGGAACAGGACTGGCTATGGCTACACCTTC
TRBJ1-6,TRBV6-1,NA,NA,CASSDWGSPLHF,TGTGCCAGCAGTGATTGGGGTTCACCCCTCCACTTT
TRBJ2-7,TRBV12-5,NA,NA,CASGLVCLSTVYEQYF,TGTGCTAGTGGTTTGGTTTGTCTATCGACGGTCTACGAGCAGTACTTC
TRBJ1-6,TRBV10-2,NA,NA,CASSDRGMNNSPLHF,TGCGCCAGCAGTGATAGGGGGATGAATAATTCACCCCTCCACTTT
TRBJ1-1,TRBV6-1,few,TRBD1,CASRTGNTEAFF,TGTGCCAGCCGGACAGGGAACACTGAAGCTTTCTTT
TRBJ2-5,TRBV4-3,few,TRBD2,CASSQDSLGLAGRGQETQYF,TGCGCCAGCAGCCAAGACTCCTTGGGACTAGCGGGAAGGGGTCAAGAGACCCAGTACTTC
TRBJ1-4,TRBV7-2,NA,NA,CASSPRGGPNEKLFF,TGTGCCAGCAGCCCGAGGGGGGGGCCGAATGAAAAACTGTTTTTT
TRBJ2-2,TRBV15,NA,NA,CATSRELGPNEGELFF,TGTGCCACCAGCAGGGAATTGGGACCAAATGAGGGGGAGCTGTTTTTT
TRBJ1-4,TRBV6-5,NA,TRBD1,CAGNLTGVEEKLFF,TGTGCCGGCAATCTGACAGGGGTAGAGGAAAAACTGTTTTTT
TRBJ2-7,TRBV6-5,few,TRBD1,CATRDRGPYEQYF,TGTGCCACTCGGGACAGGGGACCATACGAGCAGTACTTC
TRBJ1-6,TRBV4-1,NA,NA,CASSQDPYRGGTYNSPLHF,TGCGCCAGCAGCCAAGATCCATACCGAGGGGGGACCTATAATTCACCCCTCCACTTT
TRBJ2-5,TRBV10-3,NA,TRBD2,CAISEFRGGIQETQYF,TGTGCCATCAGTGAGTTTCGGGGGGGGATCCAAGAGACCCAGTACTTC
TRBJ1-4,TRBV19,NA,NA,CASSIAGGPNEKLFF,TGTGCCAGTAGCATCGCGGGAGGTCCTAATGAAAAACTGTTTTTT
TRBJ1-1,TRBV14,few,NA,CASSLTLGGTEAFF,TGTGCCAGCAGTCTTACCCTGGGCGGCACTGAAGCTTTCTTT